This T cell receptor (beta chain) was sequenced for a study of blood T cell repertoires in COVID-19. For the study at large: The origin of the acute and convalescent COVID-19 samples was the United States, Italy and Spain. In each case, the material was cDNA or gDNA derived from T cells, B-cell-depleted T cells, or PBMCs.

Authors' analysis steps: For nucleated cells, counts were estimated from reference gene primer amplification. This table comes from immunoSEQ multiplex PCR, and its TCRdb copy is limited to in-frame clones, with some not included. That table gives V, J and clone size, and the DNA gave D and trimming. Of around 99,000 clones in the sample, 75% to 90% are singletons; the top ten hold 18%. CDR1 KGHSH and CDR2 LQKENI come from the germline V gene. V was clipped by 3 bases and J by 4 bases, with 12 bases between them. This CDR3 has 14 residues. Sequenced input: peripheral blood. The sequence was collected from a woman aged 60-70 years with acute or convalescent COVID-19. The chain uses TRBV18 and TRBJ1-2; no clear D. CDR3 in amino acids: CASSPGRKFYGYTF. The CDR3 bases are TGTGCCAGCTCACCGGGCAGAAAGTTCTATGGCTACACCTTC.